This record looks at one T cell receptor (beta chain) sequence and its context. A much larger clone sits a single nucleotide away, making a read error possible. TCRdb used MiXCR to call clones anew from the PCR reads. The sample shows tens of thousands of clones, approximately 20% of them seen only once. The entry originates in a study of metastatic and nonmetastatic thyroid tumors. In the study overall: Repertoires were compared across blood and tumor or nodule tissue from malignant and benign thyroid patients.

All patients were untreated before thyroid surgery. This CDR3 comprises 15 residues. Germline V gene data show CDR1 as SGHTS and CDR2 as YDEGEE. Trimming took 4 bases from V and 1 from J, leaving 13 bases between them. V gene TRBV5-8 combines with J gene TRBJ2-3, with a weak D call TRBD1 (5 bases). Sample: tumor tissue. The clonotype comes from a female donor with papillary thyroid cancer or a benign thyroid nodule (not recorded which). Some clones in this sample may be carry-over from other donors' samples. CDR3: CASSVGHVGTDTQYF. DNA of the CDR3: TGTGCCAGCAGCGTAGGACATGTCGGCACAGATACGCAGTATTTT.